This T cell receptor (beta chain) emerged from a study of T cell responses to AZD1222 COVID-19 vaccine. Whole-study context: Recipients boosted at about 4 weeks or about 12 weeks are pooled.

Concerning this clone: The antigen is unknown.

The assay was immunoSEQ multiplex PCR, and TCRdb's table has in-frame clones only and misses some. The table shows about 100,000 clones, with nearly 90% occurring only once. Study results and caveats: It should be noted that donors were predominantly white British and more often female, and clonal diversity was possibly underestimated. The CD4 TCRs associated with vaccination extended across spike and predominated at 160-218 and 743-854. It was only 6 or 7 AZD1222 recipients who were seropositive at baseline.

V shed 3 bases and J shed 4 bases, with 6 bases lying between them. CDR1 and CDR2 (germline): MNHEY, SVGEGT. The CDR3 covers 12 residues. This chain uses TRBV6-2 or TRBV6-3 with TRBJ2-5; no firm D call. The receptor was derived from an adult in good health. The sample in question was peripheral blood, obtained on day 0 of AZD1222 vaccination. CDR3 residues: CASSYSTETQYF. CDR3 nucleotide sequence: TGTGCCAGCAGTTATTCAACAGAGACCCAGTACTTC.